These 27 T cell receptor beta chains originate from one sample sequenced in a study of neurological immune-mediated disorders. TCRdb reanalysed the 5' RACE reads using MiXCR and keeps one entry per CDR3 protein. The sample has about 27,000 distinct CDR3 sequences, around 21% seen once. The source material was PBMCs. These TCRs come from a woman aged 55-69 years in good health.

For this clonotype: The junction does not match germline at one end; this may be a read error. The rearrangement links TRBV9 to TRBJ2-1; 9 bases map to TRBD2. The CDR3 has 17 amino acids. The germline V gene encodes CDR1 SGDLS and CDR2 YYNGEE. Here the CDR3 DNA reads TGTGCCAGTAGCGTATACCCCTCTAGCGGGGCCCACAATGAGCAGTTCTTC. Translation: CASSVYPSSGAHNEQFF.

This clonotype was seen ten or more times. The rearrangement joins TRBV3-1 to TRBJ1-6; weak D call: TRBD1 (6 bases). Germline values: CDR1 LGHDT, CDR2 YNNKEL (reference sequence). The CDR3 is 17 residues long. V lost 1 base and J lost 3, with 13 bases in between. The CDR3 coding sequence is TGTGCCAGCAGCCAAGTCCCCCCACAGGGCTATAATTCACCCCTCCACTTT. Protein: CASSQVPPQGYNSPLHF.

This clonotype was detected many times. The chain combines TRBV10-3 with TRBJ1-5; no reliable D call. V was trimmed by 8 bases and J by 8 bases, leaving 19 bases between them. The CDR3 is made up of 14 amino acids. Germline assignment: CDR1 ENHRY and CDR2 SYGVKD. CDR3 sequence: CAIGWPGPGEPQHF. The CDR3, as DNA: TGTGCCATCGGGTGGCCCGGACCGGGTGAGCCCCAGCATTTT.

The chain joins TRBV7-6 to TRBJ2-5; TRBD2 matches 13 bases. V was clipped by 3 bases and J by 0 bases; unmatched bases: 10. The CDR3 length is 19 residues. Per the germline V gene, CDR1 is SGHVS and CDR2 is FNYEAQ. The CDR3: CASSLGLAGSSINQETQYF. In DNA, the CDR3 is TGTGCCAGCAGCTTGGGACTAGCGGGGAGCTCCATTAACCAAGAGACCCAGTACTTC.

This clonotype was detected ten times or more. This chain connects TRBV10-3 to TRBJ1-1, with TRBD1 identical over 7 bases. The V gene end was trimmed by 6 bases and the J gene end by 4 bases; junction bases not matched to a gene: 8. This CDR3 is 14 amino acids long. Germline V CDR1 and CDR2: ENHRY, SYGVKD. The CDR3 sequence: CAIRSTTGATEAFF. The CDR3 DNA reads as TGTGCCATCAGATCAACAACAGGGGCCACTGAAGCTTTCTTT.

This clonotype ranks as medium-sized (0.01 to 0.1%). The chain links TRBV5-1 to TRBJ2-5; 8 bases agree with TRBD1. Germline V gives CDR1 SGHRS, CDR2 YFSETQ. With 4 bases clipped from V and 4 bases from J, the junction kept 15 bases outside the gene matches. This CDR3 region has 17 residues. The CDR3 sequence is CASSPLLTGQVGETQYF. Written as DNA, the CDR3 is TGCGCCAGCAGCCCACTCCTGACGGGACAGGTAGGAGAGACCCAGTACTTC.

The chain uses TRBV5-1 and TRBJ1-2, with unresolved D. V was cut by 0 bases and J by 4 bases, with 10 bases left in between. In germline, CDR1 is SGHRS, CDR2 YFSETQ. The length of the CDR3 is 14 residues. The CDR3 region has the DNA TGCGCCAGCAGCTTGGGGGCAGCGATCTATGGCTACACCTTC. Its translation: CASSLGAAIYGYTF.

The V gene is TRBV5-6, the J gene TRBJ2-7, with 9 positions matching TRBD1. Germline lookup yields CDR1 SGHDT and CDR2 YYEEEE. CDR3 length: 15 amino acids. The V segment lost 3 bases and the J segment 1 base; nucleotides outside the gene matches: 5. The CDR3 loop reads CASSYPGTGSYEQYF. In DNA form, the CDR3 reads TGTGCCAGCAGCTACCCCGGGACAGGGTCCTACGAGCAGTACTTC.

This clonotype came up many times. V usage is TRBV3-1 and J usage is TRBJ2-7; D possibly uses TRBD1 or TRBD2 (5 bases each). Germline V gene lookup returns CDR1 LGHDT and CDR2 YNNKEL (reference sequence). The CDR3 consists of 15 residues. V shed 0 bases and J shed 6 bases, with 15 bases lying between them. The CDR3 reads CASSQETYGTAEQYF. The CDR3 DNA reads TGTGCCAGCAGCCAAGAGACGTACGGGACCGCCGAGCAGTACTTC.

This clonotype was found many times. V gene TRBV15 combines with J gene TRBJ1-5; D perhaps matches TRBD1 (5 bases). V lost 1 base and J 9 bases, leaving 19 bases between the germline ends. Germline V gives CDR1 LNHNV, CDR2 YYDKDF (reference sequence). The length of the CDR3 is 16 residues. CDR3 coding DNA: TGTGCCACCAGCAGAGGTACCTCGAGGGACCTGAGGCCCCAGCATTTT. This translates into CATSRGTSRDLRPQHF.

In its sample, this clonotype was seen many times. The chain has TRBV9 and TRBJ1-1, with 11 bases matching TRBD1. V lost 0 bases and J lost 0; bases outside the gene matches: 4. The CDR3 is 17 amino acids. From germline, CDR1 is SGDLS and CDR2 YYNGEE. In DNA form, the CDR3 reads TGTGCCAGCAGCGTAGGGACAGGGGGCTTAATGAACACTGAAGCTTTCTTT. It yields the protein CASSVGTGGLMNTEAFF.

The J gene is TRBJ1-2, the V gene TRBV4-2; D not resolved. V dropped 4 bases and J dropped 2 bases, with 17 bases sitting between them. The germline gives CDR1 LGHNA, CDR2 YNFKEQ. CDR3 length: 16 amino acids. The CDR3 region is CASSLNGREDNYGYTF. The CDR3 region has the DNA TGTGCCAGCAGCCTGAATGGAAGGGAGGACAACTATGGCTACACCTTC.

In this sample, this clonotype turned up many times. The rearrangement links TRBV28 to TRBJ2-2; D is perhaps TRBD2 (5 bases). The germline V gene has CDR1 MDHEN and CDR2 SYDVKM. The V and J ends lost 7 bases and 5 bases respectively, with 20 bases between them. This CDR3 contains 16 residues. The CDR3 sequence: CASNGQDSPGTGELFF. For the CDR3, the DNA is TGTGCCAGCAATGGTCAGGACTCCCCTGGGACCGGGGAGCTGTTTTTT.

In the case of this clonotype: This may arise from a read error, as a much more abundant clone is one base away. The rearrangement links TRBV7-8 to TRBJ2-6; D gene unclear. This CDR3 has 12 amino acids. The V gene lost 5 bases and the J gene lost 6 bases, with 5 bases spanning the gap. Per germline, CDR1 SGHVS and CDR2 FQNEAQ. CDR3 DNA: TGTGCCAGCAGCCCGCTGGCCAACGTCCTGACTTTC. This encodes CASSPLANVLTF.

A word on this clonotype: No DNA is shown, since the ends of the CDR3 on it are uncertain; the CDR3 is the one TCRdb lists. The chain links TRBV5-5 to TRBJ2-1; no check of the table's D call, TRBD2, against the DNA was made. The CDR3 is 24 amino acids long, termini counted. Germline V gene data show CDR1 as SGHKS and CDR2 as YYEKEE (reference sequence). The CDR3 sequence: CASSFYICSAKVLSAGPGYNEQFF.

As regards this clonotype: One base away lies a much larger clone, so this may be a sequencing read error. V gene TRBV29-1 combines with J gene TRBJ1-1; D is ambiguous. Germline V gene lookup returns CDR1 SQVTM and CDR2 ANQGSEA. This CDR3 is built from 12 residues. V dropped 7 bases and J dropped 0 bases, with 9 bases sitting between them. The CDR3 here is CSAPTMNTEAFF. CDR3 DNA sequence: TGCAGCGCCCCAACCATGAACACTGAAGCTTTCTTT.

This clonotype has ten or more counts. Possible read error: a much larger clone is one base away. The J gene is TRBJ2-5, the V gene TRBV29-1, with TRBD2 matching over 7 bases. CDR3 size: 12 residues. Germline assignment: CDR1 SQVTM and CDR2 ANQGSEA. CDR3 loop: CSATPQWGGVNF. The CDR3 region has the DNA TGCAGCGCGACACCCCAATGGGGGGGTGTGAATTTC.

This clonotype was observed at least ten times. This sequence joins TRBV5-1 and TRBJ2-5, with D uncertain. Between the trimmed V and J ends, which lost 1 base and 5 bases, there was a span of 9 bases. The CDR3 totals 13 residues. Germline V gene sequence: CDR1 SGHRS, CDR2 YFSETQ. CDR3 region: CASSLIPTETQYF. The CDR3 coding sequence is TGCGCCAGCAGCTTGATTCCGACGGAGACCCAGTACTTC.

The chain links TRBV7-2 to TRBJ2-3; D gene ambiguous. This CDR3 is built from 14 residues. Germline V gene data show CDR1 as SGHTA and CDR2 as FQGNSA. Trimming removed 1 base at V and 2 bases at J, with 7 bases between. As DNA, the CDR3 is TGTGCCAGCAGCTTAGGAGGAGTCACAGATACGCAGTATTTT. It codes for CASSLGGVTDTQYF.

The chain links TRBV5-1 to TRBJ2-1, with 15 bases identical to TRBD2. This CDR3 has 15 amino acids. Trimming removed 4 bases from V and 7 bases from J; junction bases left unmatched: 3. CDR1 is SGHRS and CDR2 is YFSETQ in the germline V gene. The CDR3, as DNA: TGCGCCAGCAGCCCCGGGACTAGCGGGAGGAATGAGCAGTTCTTC. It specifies CASSPGTSGRNEQFF.

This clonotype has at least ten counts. The CDR3 nucleotides read TGTGCCAGCAGCTTCGACTCCCACTATGGCTACACCTTC. It encodes CASSFDSHYGYTF. The chain is built from TRBV11-2 and TRBJ1-2; D gene uncertain. Trimming removed 3 bases at V and 3 bases at J, with 8 bases between. CDR3 size: 13 residues. Germline V gene data show CDR1 as SGHAT and CDR2 as FQNNGV.

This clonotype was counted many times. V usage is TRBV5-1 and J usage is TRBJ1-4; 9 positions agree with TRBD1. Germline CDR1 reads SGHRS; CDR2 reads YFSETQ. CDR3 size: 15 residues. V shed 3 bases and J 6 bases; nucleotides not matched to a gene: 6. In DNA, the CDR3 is TGCGCCAGCAGCTGGAATACAGGGGGCGATGAAAAACTGTTTTTT. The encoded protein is CASSWNTGGDEKLFF.

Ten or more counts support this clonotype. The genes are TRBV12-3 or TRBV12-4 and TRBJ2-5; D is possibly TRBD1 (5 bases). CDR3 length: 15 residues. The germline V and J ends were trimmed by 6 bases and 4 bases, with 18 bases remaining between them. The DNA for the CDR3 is TGTGCCAGCAGCCAGGAACAGGTGGTAGGAGAGACCCAGTACTTC. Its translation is CASSQEQVVGETQYF.

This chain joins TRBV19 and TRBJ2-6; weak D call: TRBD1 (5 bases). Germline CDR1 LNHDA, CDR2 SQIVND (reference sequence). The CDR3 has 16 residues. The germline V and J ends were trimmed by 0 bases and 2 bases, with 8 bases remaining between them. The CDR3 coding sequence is TGTGCCAGTAGTATAGAAAGGACAACTGGGGCCAACGTCCTGACTTTC. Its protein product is CASSIERTTGANVLTF. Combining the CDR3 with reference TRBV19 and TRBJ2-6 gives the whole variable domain DGGITQSPKYLFRKEGQNVTLSCEQNLNHDAMYWYRQDPGQGLRLIYYSQIVNDFQKGDIAEGYSVSREKKESFPLTVTSAQKNPTAFYLCASSIERTTGANVLTFGAGSRLTVL.

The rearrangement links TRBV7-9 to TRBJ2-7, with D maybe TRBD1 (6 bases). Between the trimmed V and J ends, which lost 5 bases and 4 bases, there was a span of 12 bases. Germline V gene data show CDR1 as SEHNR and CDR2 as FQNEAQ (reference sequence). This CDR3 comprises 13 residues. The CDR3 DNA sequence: TGTGCCAGCAGCAGCGGACAGCCGTACGAGCAGTACTTC. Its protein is CASSSGQPYEQYF.

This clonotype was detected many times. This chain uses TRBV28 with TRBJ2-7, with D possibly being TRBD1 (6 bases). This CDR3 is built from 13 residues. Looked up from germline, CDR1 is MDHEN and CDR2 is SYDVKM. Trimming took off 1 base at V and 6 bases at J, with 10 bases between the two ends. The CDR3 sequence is CASSLYGGPEQYF. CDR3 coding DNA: TGTGCCAGCAGTTTATATGGGGGCCCCGAGCAGTACTTC.

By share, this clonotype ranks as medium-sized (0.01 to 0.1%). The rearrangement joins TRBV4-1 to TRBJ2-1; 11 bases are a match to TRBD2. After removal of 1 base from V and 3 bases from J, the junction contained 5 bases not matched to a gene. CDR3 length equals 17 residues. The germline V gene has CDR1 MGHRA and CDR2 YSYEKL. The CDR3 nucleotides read TGCGCCAGCAGCCAAGTACTAGCGGGGGTCTTCTACAATGAGCAGTTCTTC. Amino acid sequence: CASSQVLAGVFYNEQFF.